Sequencing of this T cell receptor (beta chain) was carried out in a study of blood T cell repertoires in COVID-19. Overall study context: Sources were T cells, B-cell-depleted T cells, or PBMCs; the material itself was cDNA or gDNA.

V lost 5 bases, J lost 5 bases, and 16 bases stayed unmatched. Looked up from germline, CDR1 is SEHNR and CDR2 is FQNEAQ (reference sequence). The CDR3 is 17 amino acids. In the authors' methods: Reference gene primer amplification gave nucleated cell count estimates. Libraries were prepared by immunoSEQ multiplex PCR; TCRdb keeps only in-frame clonotypes and omits some of them. The DNA gave D and trimming, while V, J and clone size come from that table. This sample has about 300,000 clones, with around 86% found just once. The chain is built from TRBV7-9 and TRBJ2-5; TRBD1 agrees at 8 bases. The sample comprised PBMCs or T cells enriched from blood (not recorded which). This TCR was sampled from a man aged 25-40 years who had recovered from COVID-19. DNA for the CDR3: TGTGCCAGCAGCCTACCCCTGGACAGGGATAGGAGGGAGACCCAGTACTTC. Translating it yields CASSLPLDRDRRETQYF.